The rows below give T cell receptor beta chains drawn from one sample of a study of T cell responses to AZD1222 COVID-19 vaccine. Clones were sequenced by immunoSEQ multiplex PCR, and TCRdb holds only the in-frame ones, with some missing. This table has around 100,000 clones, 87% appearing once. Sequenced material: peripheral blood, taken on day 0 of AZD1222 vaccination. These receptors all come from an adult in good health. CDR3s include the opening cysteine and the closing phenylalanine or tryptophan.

CDR3: CASSQGQGLYNEQFF
V: TRBV7-3
length: 15

CDR3: CASSPATGAGRFGNEQFF
V: TRBV9
length: 18

CDR3: CASSRNRNYGYTF
V: TRBV3-1/TRBV3-2
length: 13

CDR3: CASSQNNPPRNRYGYTF
V: TRBV21-1
length: 17

CDR3: CASSLGQGSSYEQYF
V: TRBV5-4
length: 15

CDR3: CASSLGRSTEAFF
V: TRBV11-3
length: 13

CDR3: CASSPTKNVRMNTEAFF
V: TRBV7-2
length: 17

CDR3: CASSLHSGFDTGELFF
V: TRBV5-1
length: 16

CDR3: CASSLFGGGAQETQYF
V: TRBV7-9
length: 16

CDR3: CASSQDTGITYEQYF
V: TRBV4-2
length: 15

CDR3: CASSLRPHTEAFF
V: TRBV5-6
length: 13

CDR3: CASSRGTGVGYGYTF
V: TRBV11-2
length: 15

CDR3: CASSRGQGVVHTDTQYF
V: TRBV5-8
length: 17

CDR3: CATSRNQANQPQHF
V: TRBV24-1
length: 14

CDR3: CATSRVETQYF
V: TRBV24-1
length: 11

CDR3: CASSPRTGDRGGYTF
V: TRBV18
length: 15

CDR3: CASSLGRTTEAFF
V: TRBV7-2
length: 13

CDR3: CASSFGALTGELFF
V: TRBV7-2
length: 14

CDR3: CASSYSYNWGNTIYF
V: TRBV6-5
length: 15

CDR3: CASSQDTGYWSYEQYF
V: TRBV4-2
length: 16

CDR3: CASRRGQGAIGYTF
V: TRBV6-5
length: 14

CDR3: CASSLASRINEKLFF
V: TRBV5-5
length: 15